This TCR beta chain was recovered during a study of T cell repertoires in cytomegalovirus infection. V shed 6 bases and J shed 14 bases, with 16 bases lying between them. This CDR3 contains 12 residues. TCRdb re-analysed the reads in MiXCR, keeping a single row per CDR3 protein. The sample records roughly 760,000 distinct CDR3 sequences, roughly 36% being singletons. This clonotype was picked up a small number of times. Sequencing input: PBMCs. The J gene is TRBJ1-4, the V gene TRBV12-3 or TRBV12-4; a possible D gene is TRBD1 (5 bases). The TCR was taken from a human donor in good health (CMV status not recorded). Some clones in this sample may be carry-over from other donors' samples. This chain's CDR3 is CASSEGTFRLFF. In nucleotides, the CDR3 is TGTGCCAGCAGCGAGGGGACGTTTAGGCTGTTTTTT.